This TCR beta chain was sequenced in a study of T cell clonotyping in hematopoietic cell transplantation. A single count supports this clone. The assay was immunoSEQ multiplex PCR, and TCRdb's table has in-frame clones only and misses some. The repertoire includes 2,000 to 2,500 clones, more than 65% of them detected once, and 6.1% sits in the top ten. The sequences come from PBMCs, collected 100 days after allogeneic stem cell transplant. The TCR originated in a male patient aged 50 to 60 who had an allogeneic stem cell transplant from a related donor, so the T cells may come from the graft donor. Some clones in this sample may be carry-over from other donors' samples.

The CDR3 DNA follows: TGTGCCAGCAGCTTAGGGCAGGGGGCTGTGGAGACCCAGTACTTC. This encodes CASSLGQGAVETQYF. This chain links TRBV7-3 with TRBJ2-5; 8 bases line up with TRBD1. The CDR3 totals 15 residues. Losses at the gene ends were 2 bases for V and 5 bases for J; bases not matched to a gene: 7. The V gene's germline CDR1 is SGHTA and CDR2 FQGTGA.